Given below is one T cell receptor (beta chain) in context. Antigen: not known. Assay used: immunoSEQ multiplex PCR; TCRdb lists only in-frame clones, some missing. The table includes more than 45,000 clones, more than 75% detected once. Time point: week 35, safety follow-up. Doses of 300 ug of mutant IDH1 20-mer peptide were given with topical imiquimod. Germline V gene lookup returns CDR1 SGHRS and CDR2 YFSETQ. The CDR3 totals 15 residues. Trimming took 0 bases from V and 5 from J, leaving 14 bases between them. This sample was taken from a study of a mutant IDH1 vaccine in newly diagnosed glioma. As for the study in general: Sex among treated patients split about 60% male, around 40% female; mean age was roughly 40 years. V12 occurred at week 35 and V13 at week 47.

The source of this sequence is a woman aged 40 to 55 with glioma. The chain couples TRBV5-1 to TRBJ2-5, with D uncertain. This material consisted of PBMCs, taken from a glioma patient whose treatment included an IDH1 peptide vaccine. The CDR3 protein is CASSLGGSLAETQYF. The CDR3 DNA reads as TGCGCCAGCAGCTTGGGGGGTAGCCTCGCCGAGACCCAGTACTTC.